This passage covers 30 T cell receptor beta chains from one sample sequenced in a study of cytomegalovirus exposure and HLA in healthy donors. In the PCR, 60 Vbeta and 13 Jbeta primers were used. Only in-frame clones appear in the TCRdb table, and some are missing; sequencing was by immunoSEQ multiplex PCR. The sample shows more than 100,000 clones, 85% to 90% of them seen only once. The sequenced sample was PBMCs. Receptor source: a woman aged 25 to 39 in good health and CMV-seronegative.

This sequence joins TRBV19 and TRBJ1-1; no definite D call. Trimming shortened V by 8 bases and J by 2 bases, and 12 bases separated the two germline ends. The CDR3 runs 13 residues. The germline V gene has CDR1 LNHDA and CDR2 SQIVND (reference sequence). CDR3 amino acids: CASGWAPNTEAFF. CDR3 DNA sequence: TGTGCCAGTGGGTGGGCACCAAACACTGAAGCTTTCTTT.

The chain is built from TRBV11-2 and TRBJ1-1; 7 nucleotides align to TRBD1. Germline lookup yields CDR1 SGHAT and CDR2 FQNNGV. V gave up 1 base and J gave up 6 bases; unmatched junction bases: 2. This CDR3 region has 13 residues. CDR3 DNA sequence: TGTGCCAGCAGCTTAGTCAGGGGGGCTGAAGCTTTCTTT. Its translation: CASSLVRGAEAFF. Full variable domain (missing parts from reference TRBV11-2 and TRBJ1-1): EAGVAQSPRYKIIEKRQSVAFWCNPISGHATLYWYQQILGQGPKLLIQFQNNGVVDDSQLPKDRFSAERLKGVDSTLKIQPAKLEDSAVYLCASSLVRGAEAFFGQGTRLTVV.

This clone showed up just once. The rearrangement links TRBV11-2 to TRBJ2-4; D uncertain. V shed 4 bases and J shed 2 bases, with 12 bases lying between them. Germline assignment: CDR1 SGHAT and CDR2 FQNNGV. The CDR3 loop spans 15 amino acids. Here the CDR3 reads CASSSPRYSKNIQYF. The CDR3 nucleotides are TGTGCCAGCAGCTCCCCCCGGTATTCCAAAAACATTCAGTACTTC. Supplemented by reference TRBV11-2 and TRBJ2-4, the full variable domain reads EAGVAQSPRYKIIEKRQSVAFWCNPISGHATLYWYQQILGQGPKLLIQFQNNGVVDDSQLPKDRFSAERLKGVDSTLKIQPAKLEDSAVYLCASSSPRYSKNIQYFGAGTRLSVL.

About this clone itself: In the same sample, other DNA sequences code for this CDR3. The chain links TRBV7-3 to TRBJ2-1; TRBD2 matches 8 bases. There are 15 residues in the CDR3. The germline V gene encodes CDR1 SGHTA and CDR2 FQGTGA. The trim removed 0 bases at V and 5 bases at J, leaving 3 bases unmatched. CDR3: CASSLTSGVDNEQFF. Written as DNA, the CDR3 is TGTGCCAGCAGCTTAACTAGCGGGGTTGACAATGAGCAGTTCTTC.

This clone was picked up one time. The rearrangement uses TRBV18 and TRBJ1-1, with 7 bases that match TRBD1. The CDR3 runs to 13 residues. V lost 6 bases and J lost 6; bases outside the gene matches: 7. The V gene's germline CDR1 is KGHSH and CDR2 LQKENI. CDR3 in DNA: TGTGCCAGCTCTCTTGACAGGGTGTCTGAAGCTTTCTTT. This encodes CASSLDRVSEAFF.

This sequence joins TRBV28 and TRBJ1-3; tentatively, D is TRBD1 (5 bases). Trimming took off 3 bases at V and 2 bases at J, with 8 bases between the two ends. The CDR3 covers 14 residues. CDR1 MDHEN and CDR2 SYDVKM come from the germline V gene. In DNA, the CDR3 is TGTGCCAGCAGTTTTTGGGGGGCTGGAAACACCATATATTTT. Protein: CASSFWGAGNTIYF.

J is TRBJ2-6 and V is TRBV27, with TRBD1 matching over 8 bases. V was pared by 5 bases and J by 2 bases, with 11 bases of the junction left unmatched. In germline, CDR1 is MNHEY, CDR2 SMNVEV (reference sequence). This CDR3 contains 18 residues. CDR3 residues: CASSPVGQVVAGANVLTF. As DNA, the CDR3 is TGTGCCAGCAGTCCCGTGGGACAGGTCGTGGCTGGGGCCAACGTCCTGACTTTC.

The gene calls are TRBV4-2 and TRBJ2-2; maybe TRBD2 (6 bases). Germline V gene sequence: CDR1 LGHNA, CDR2 YNFKEQ. Trimming shortened V by 5 bases and J by 4 bases, and 14 bases separated the two germline ends. CDR3 length: 15 residues. CDR3: CASSGGNTVTGELFF. CDR3 coding DNA: TGTGCCAGCAGCGGCGGGAATACGGTCACCGGGGAGCTGTTTTTT.

The chain is built from TRBV4-3 and TRBJ2-7, with 9 positions matching TRBD2. The germline V gene has CDR1 LGHNA and CDR2 YSLEER. CDR3 size: 17 residues. Trimming at V came to 0 bases and at J to 2 bases, leaving 8 bases not matched to a gene. CDR3 DNA: TGCGCCAGCAGCCAAGAAACCGGCGGGGGGGGCACCTACGAGCAGTACTTC. Its protein is CASSQETGGGGTYEQYF.

The rearrangement links TRBV7-7 to TRBJ2-2, with TRBD2 matching over 10 bases. The CDR3 totals 16 residues. The germline V gene has CDR1 SSHAT and CDR2 FNYEAQ (reference sequence). V trimming: 6 bases; J trimming: 6 bases; junction bases outside the gene matches: 10. The DNA for the CDR3 is TGTGCCAGCAGTCGAAGCGGGGGGGCCTCGGCCGGGGAGCTGTTTTTT. Translating it yields CASSRSGGASAGELFF.

The CDR3 DNA follows: TGCGCCAGCAGCCTGACCGGGACAGGCTCTGGAAACACCATATATTTT. Encoded protein: CASSLTGTGSGNTIYF. The gene calls are TRBV4-1 and TRBJ1-3; 8 bases line up with TRBD1. The germline gives CDR1 MGHRA, CDR2 YSYEKL. The CDR3 length is 16 residues. V was clipped by 4 bases and J by 0 bases; unmatched bases: 5.

This chain uses TRBV20-1 with TRBJ2-7; D is undetermined. Germline CDR1 and CDR2: DFQATT and SNEGSKA (reference sequence). V lost 0 bases to trimming and J lost 2 bases, with 2 bases between them. This CDR3 has 11 amino acids. CDR3: CSARDTYEQYF. The DNA of the CDR3 is TGCAGTGCTAGAGACACCTACGAGCAGTACTTC.

This rearrangement joins TRBV30 to TRBJ2-7, with a weak D call TRBD1 (5 bases). This CDR3 is built from 14 residues. V was cut by 4 bases and J by 1 base, with 14 bases left in between. Germline lookup yields CDR1 GTSNPN and CDR2 SVGIG (reference sequence). In DNA form, the CDR3 reads TGTGCCTGGAAGAGGAAGGGGTCGTCCTACGAGCAGTACTTC. Amino acids: CAWKRKGSSYEQYF.

In its sample, this clone was seen once. The J gene is TRBJ2-7, the V gene TRBV7-2; D possibly corresponds to TRBD2 (5 bases). Germline CDR1 reads SGHTA; CDR2 reads FQGNSA. This CDR3 comprises 15 residues. Trimming stripped 2 bases from V and 3 bases from J, with 14 bases between. The CDR3: CASSLTRVRSYEQYF. The CDR3 nucleotides read TGTGCCAGCAGCTTAACGAGGGTCCGCAGCTACGAGCAGTACTTC.

The chain has TRBV28 and TRBJ2-4; TRBD2 agrees at 12 bases. V was clipped by 2 bases and J by 3 bases; unmatched bases: 5. Germline-derived CDR1 and CDR2 are MDHEN and SYDVKM. This CDR3 comprises 17 residues. This CDR3 is CASSLLAGGRVKNIQYF. In nucleotides, the CDR3 is TGTGCCAGCAGTTTACTAGCGGGGGGGCGCGTCAAAAACATTCAGTACTTC.

CDR3 in amino acids: CASRPRDRIPSYGYTF. In nucleotides, the CDR3 is TGTGCCAGCAGACCTAGGGACAGGATACCTTCCTATGGCTACACCTTC. The chain uses TRBV5-8 and TRBJ1-2; 8 bases agree with TRBD1. Germline CDR1 reads SGHTS; CDR2 reads YDEGEE. The CDR3 extends over 16 amino acids. Trimming took 5 bases from V and 4 from J; bases not matched to a gene: 13. Full variable domain (missing parts from reference TRBV5-8 and TRBJ1-2): EAGVTQSPTHLIKTRGQQATLRCSPISGHTSVYWYQQALGLGLQFLLWYDEGEERNRGNFPPRFSGRQFPNYSSELNVNALELEDSALYLCASRPRDRIPSYGYTFGSGTRLTVV.

The chain couples TRBV18 to TRBJ1-4; D is ambiguous. Trimming removed 2 bases from V and 0 bases from J, with 10 bases in between. Germline-derived CDR1 and CDR2 are KGHSH and LQKENI. The CDR3 runs 16 residues. DNA of the CDR3: TGTGCCAGCTCACCAAACAGCCCCGCAACTAATGAAAAACTGTTTTTT. Protein: CASSPNSPATNEKLFF. The full variable domain, with the rest looked up from reference TRBV18 and TRBJ1-4, is NAGVMQNPRHLVRRRGQEARLRCSPMKGHSHVYWYRQLPEEGLKFMVYLQKENIIDESGMPKERFSAEFPKEGPSILRIQQVVRGDSAAYFCASSPNSPATNEKLFFGSGTQLSVL.

V usage is TRBV5-4 and J usage is TRBJ2-1; 7 bases agree with TRBD1. Germline assignment: CDR1 SGHNT and CDR2 YYREEE (reference sequence). V lost 7 bases, J lost 1 base, and 11 bases stayed unmatched. The CDR3 extends over 16 amino acids. The CDR3 region is CASGSTTGDSYNEQFF. The CDR3 DNA reads TGTGCCAGCGGCTCTACCACAGGGGATTCCTACAATGAGCAGTTCTTC.

The chain employs TRBV7-8 and TRBJ2-2; no firm D call. The length of the CDR3 is 13 residues. Germline CDR1 SGHVS, CDR2 FQNEAQ. Deletions cut 5 bases from V and 10 bases from J, with 14 bases between. CDR3 bases: TGTGCCAGCAGCCGCGCAATAGTCCAGGAGCTGTTTTTT. As protein: CASSRAIVQELFF.

This clone was observed a single time. The CDR3 region has the DNA TGTGCCAGCAGCGCGGGGACTAGCGGGAGTCGTTTGTACGAGCAGTACTTC. Translation: CASSAGTSGSRLYEQYF. The V call is TRBV9, the J call TRBJ2-7; 14 bases align to TRBD2. The CDR3 totals 17 residues. Losses at the gene ends were 3 bases for V and 4 bases for J; bases not matched to a gene: 9. Germline V gene sequence: CDR1 SGDLS, CDR2 YYNGEE.

The CDR3 DNA reads as TGTGCCAGCAGCTTGGGGACTAGCGGGATCTCCACAGATACGCAGTATTTT. It codes for CASSLGTSGISTDTQYF. This chain joins TRBV7-9 and TRBJ2-3, with TRBD2 identical over 13 bases. The ends lost 3 bases at V and 2 bases at J; junction bases unmatched: 5. CDR3 length: 17 residues. Per the germline V gene, CDR1 is SEHNR and CDR2 is FQNEAQ (reference sequence).

V usage is TRBV7-6 and J usage is TRBJ1-6; TRBD1 matches 8 bases. Germline CDR1 is SGHVS and CDR2 is FNYEAQ. The CDR3 contains 15 residues. The V and J ends lost 4 bases and 8 bases, in that order; junction bases with no gene match: 7. The chain's CDR3 is CASSSLGQGDSPLHF. In DNA, the CDR3 is TGTGCCAGCAGCTCCCTAGGACAGGGAGATTCACCCCTCCACTTT.

DNA for the CDR3: TGTGCCAGCAGTGAAAAAAGGTTAGTAGGTCCCAGGACTGAAGCTTTCTTT. The encoded protein is CASSEKRLVGPRTEAFF. The V gene is TRBV2, the J gene TRBJ1-1; D remains unclear. CDR3 length: 17 residues. Trimming took 2 bases from V and 5 from J, leaving 21 bases between them. Looked up from germline, CDR1 is SNHLY and CDR2 is FYNNEI.

This clone showed up just a few times. This rearrangement joins TRBV10-2 to TRBJ1-6; TRBD1 is a possible D gene (5 bases). The CDR3 has 15 residues. Germline values: CDR1 WSHSY, CDR2 SAAADI. The V end lost 2 bases, the J end lost 0 bases, and 5 bases lay between the germline ends. The CDR3 is CASSEDSSYNSPLHF. The CDR3 DNA reads as TGCGCCAGCAGTGAGGACAGCTCCTATAATTCACCCCTCCACTTT.

The chain employs TRBV30 and TRBJ1-1; D is ambiguous. The V gene's germline CDR1 is GTSNPN and CDR2 SVGIG (reference sequence). The CDR3 consists of 14 residues. The V gene lost 0 bases and the J gene lost 3 bases, with 11 bases spanning the gap. CDR3 region: CAWSVRQDYTEAFF. The CDR3 DNA reads as TGTGCCTGGAGTGTACGGCAGGATTACACTGAAGCTTTCTTT.

The chain employs TRBV5-1 and TRBJ2-5, with D perhaps TRBD1 (5 bases). Germline assignment: CDR1 SGHRS and CDR2 YFSETQ. The V and J ends lost 4 bases and 2 bases respectively, with 9 bases between them. This CDR3 is 13 amino acids long. The CDR3 reads CASSIDSQETQYF. CDR3 coding DNA: TGCGCCAGCAGCATCGACAGTCAAGAGACCCAGTACTTC. Full variable domain (remainder filled in from reference TRBV5-1 and TRBJ2-5): KAGVTQTPRYLIKTRGQQVTLSCSPISGHRSVSWYQQTPGQGLQFLFEYFSETQRNKGNFPGRFSGRQFSNSRSEMNVSTLELGDSALYLCASSIDSQETQYFGPGTRLLVL.

This clone turned up a few times. This chain links TRBV7-9 with TRBJ1-1, with 7 bases that match TRBD1. CDR3 length: 13 residues. Per the germline V gene, CDR1 is SEHNR and CDR2 is FQNEAQ (reference sequence). Trimming at V came to 10 bases and at J to 0 bases, leaving 5 bases not matched to a gene. The CDR3 protein is CATETGMNTEAFF. CDR3 DNA: TGTGCCACCGAGACAGGGATGAACACTGAAGCTTTCTTT.

This clone showed up just a few times. The chain couples TRBV2 to TRBJ2-3, with a weak D call TRBD1 (5 bases). The germline V and J ends were trimmed by 4 bases and 0 bases, with 11 bases remaining between them. Germline V gene lookup returns CDR1 SNHLY and CDR2 FYNNEI. The CDR3 is 15 residues long. The CDR3 spells CASSGQPTSTDTQYF. The CDR3 nucleotides are TGTGCCAGCAGTGGACAGCCGACCAGCACAGATACGCAGTATTTT.

This chain links TRBV19 with TRBJ1-1; D may be TRBD1 (5 bases). With 6 bases removed from V and 0 bases from J, the gap between germline ends came to 8 bases. The CDR3 spans 13 residues. CDR1 is LNHDA and CDR2 is SQIVND in the germline V gene (reference sequence). This chain's CDR3 is CASRAGMNTEAFF. The CDR3 DNA sequence: TGTGCCAGTAGGGCAGGGATGAACACTGAAGCTTTCTTT.

The gene calls are TRBV6-5 and TRBJ1-2; 11 bases align to TRBD1. Unmatched junction bases numbered 4, after V lost 7 bases and J lost 3 bases. The CDR3 has 14 amino acids. Per germline, CDR1 MNHEY and CDR2 SVGAGI. CDR3 coding DNA: TGTGCCAGCAAGTCGGGACAGGGGGACTATGGCTACACCTTC. It encodes CASKSGQGDYGYTF.